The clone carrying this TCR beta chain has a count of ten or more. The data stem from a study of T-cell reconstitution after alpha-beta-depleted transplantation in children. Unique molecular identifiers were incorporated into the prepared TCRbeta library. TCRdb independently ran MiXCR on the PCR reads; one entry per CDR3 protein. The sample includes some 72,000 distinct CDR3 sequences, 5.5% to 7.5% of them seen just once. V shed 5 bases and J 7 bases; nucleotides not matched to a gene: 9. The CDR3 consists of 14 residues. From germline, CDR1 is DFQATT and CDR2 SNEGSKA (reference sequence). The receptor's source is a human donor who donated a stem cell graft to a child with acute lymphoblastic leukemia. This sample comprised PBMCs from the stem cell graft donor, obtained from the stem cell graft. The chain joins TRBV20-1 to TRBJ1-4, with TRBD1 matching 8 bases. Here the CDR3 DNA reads TGCAGTGCTTTAGGGACAGGATTGAGTGAAAAACTGTTTTTT. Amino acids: CSALGTGLSEKLFF.